These T cell receptor beta chains were read from a single sample in a study of early T cells in non-severe SARS-CoV-2 infection. One entry per CDR3 protein, called by TCRdb with MiXCR from the 5' RACE reads. The data contain 65,000 to 95,000 distinct CDR3 sequences, roughly 9.6% of them singletons. Sequenced input: whole blood. These TCRs come from an adult who was a healthcare worker with PCR-confirmed SARS-CoV-2 infection or an uninfected control (not recorded which). The CDR3 runs from the conserved cysteine through the conserved F or W. The order of the fields is J gene, clone size, D gene, V gene, CDR3 DNA, CDR3 protein. The D gene is left open where the match is weak. The size field is filled for only some rows; it gives once, few, many or a size class.

j_call: TRBJ2-7; clone_size: many; d_call: TRBD1; v_call: TRBV3-1; cdr3_nt: TGTGCCAGCAGCCAAGGCGGGACAGGGGCCGAGCAGTACTTC; cdr3_aa: CASSQGGTGAEQYF
j_call: TRBJ2-7; clone_size: few; d_call: .; v_call: TRBV9; cdr3_nt: TGTGCCAGCAGCGCCGAGGTAACAGGGACCGAGCAGTACTTC; cdr3_aa: CASSAEVTGTEQYF
j_call: TRBJ2-3; clone_size: many; d_call: TRBD2; v_call: TRBV20-1; cdr3_nt: TGCAGTGCGCAGCGGGAAACAGATACGCAGTATTTT; cdr3_aa: CSAQRETDTQYF
j_call: TRBJ2-7; clone_size: .; d_call: .; v_call: TRBV7-9; cdr3_nt: TGTGCCAGCAGCAAACCAAGGACCGGCATCTACGAGCAGTACTTC; cdr3_aa: CASSKPRTGIYEQYF
j_call: TRBJ2-1; clone_size: many; d_call: TRBD2; v_call: TRBV7-3; cdr3_nt: TGTGCCAGCAGCTGGACTAGCGTAGGCAATGAGCAGTTCTTC; cdr3_aa: CASSWTSVGNEQFF
j_call: TRBJ2-1; clone_size: .; d_call: TRBD2; v_call: TRBV28; cdr3_nt: TGTGCCAGCAGTTTGCCGCGGGAGTCGCCTCCCTACAATGAGCAGTTCTTC; cdr3_aa: CASSLPRESPPYNEQFF
j_call: TRBJ2-3; clone_size: .; d_call: TRBD2; v_call: TRBV5-1; cdr3_nt: TGCGCCAGCAGCTTGAGACTAGCGGGACCCACAGATACGCAGTATTTT; cdr3_aa: CASSLRLAGPTDTQYF
j_call: TRBJ2-1; clone_size: many; d_call: .; v_call: TRBV10-3; cdr3_nt: TGTGCCATCAGTGATAGGGTCAATGAGCAGTTCTTC; cdr3_aa: CAISDRVNEQFF
j_call: TRBJ1-3; clone_size: many; d_call: TRBD1; v_call: TRBV6-1; cdr3_nt: TGTGCCAGCGGAACAGGGGTGAACACCATATATTTT; cdr3_aa: CASGTGVNTIYF
j_call: TRBJ2-3; clone_size: .; d_call: TRBD2; v_call: TRBV20-1; cdr3_nt: TGCAGTGCTAGAGCCGCTAGCGGGATTGTTACAGATACGCAGTATTTT; cdr3_aa: CSARAASGIVTDTQYF
j_call: TRBJ1-1; clone_size: .; d_call: .; v_call: TRBV11-2; cdr3_nt: TGTGCCAGCAGCTTAGGAGGCCGGGGGTCTGAAGCTTTCTTT; cdr3_aa: CASSLGGRGSEAFF
j_call: TRBJ2-1; clone_size: many; d_call: TRBD2; v_call: TRBV11-2; cdr3_nt: TGTGCCAGCAGCTTAATGGGACTAGCGGGATACAATGAGCAGTTCTTC; cdr3_aa: CASSLMGLAGYNEQFF
j_call: TRBJ2-1; clone_size: many; d_call: .; v_call: TRBV20-1; cdr3_nt: TGCAGTGCTAGAGAGGGGGCCTACAGCTCCTACAATGAGCAGTTCTTC; cdr3_aa: CSAREGAYSSYNEQFF
j_call: TRBJ2-4; clone_size: few; d_call: TRBD1; v_call: TRBV28; cdr3_nt: TGTGCCAGCAGTAGGACAGGGGGCGCAGACCAGTACTTC; cdr3_aa: CASSRTGGADQYF
j_call: TRBJ2-7; clone_size: many; d_call: .; v_call: TRBV12-3/TRBV12-4; cdr3_nt: TGTGCCAGCACCCGGGGTGTCGGTTACGAGCAGTACTTC; cdr3_aa: CASTRGVGYEQYF